This TCR beta chain originates from a study of metastatic and nonmetastatic thyroid tumors. There were no patients who had received any treatment before thyroid surgery. The germline CDR1 and CDR2 sequences are LGHNT and FRNRAP. The CDR3 covers 15 residues. Trimming removed 2 bases from V and 5 bases from J, with 15 bases in between. In the original processing: Variation in CDR3 across clinicopathological groups served as the basis for constructing a distant-metastasis classifier in papillary thyroid cancer. TCRdb reassembled clones from the PCR reads with MiXCR. Here the V and J calls rest on TCRdb's processing, not on the authors' analysis. The sample lists approximately 25,000 clones; under 25% were seen once.

The V and J genes are TRBV12-5 and TRBJ1-2, with D possibly matching TRBD1 (5 bases). Sequencing was performed on blood. The receptor was isolated from a male donor with papillary thyroid cancer or a benign thyroid nodule (not recorded which). Some clones in this sample may be carry-over from other donors' samples. CDR3 in amino acids: CASGLNRGREYGYTF. Written as DNA, the CDR3 is TGTGCTAGTGGTTTGAATAGGGGTAGAGAATATGGCTACACCTTC.